One sample yielded the 2 T cell receptor beta chains listed below, sequenced in a study of T cells after yellow fever vaccination. MiXCR, run by TCRdb on the 5' RACE reads, gives a single entry per CDR3 protein. The repertoire holds 300,000 to 350,000 distinct CDR3 sequences, with about 10% as singletons. The sample here was CD4+ T cells sorted from PBMCs, taken 45 days after the yellow fever booster vaccination. These receptors were taken from a man between 18 and 29 years old who received the YFV17D yellow fever vaccine.

The chain couples TRBV4-3 to TRBJ2-3; D unresolved. This CDR3 has 12 residues. Deletions cut 5 bases from V and 3 bases from J, with 6 bases between. The V gene's germline CDR1 is LGHNA and CDR2 YSLEER. CDR3 amino acids: CASSKETDTQYF. The DNA of the CDR3 is TGCGCCAGCAGCAAGGAAACAGATACGCAGTATTTT.

The chain couples TRBV5-6 to TRBJ1-4; TRBD1 matches 7 bases. Germline V gene data show CDR1 as SGHDT and CDR2 as YYEEEE. V gave up 4 bases and J gave up 7 bases; unmatched junction bases: 10. CDR3 size: 15 residues. This chain's CDR3 is CASSLGTAYTEKLFF. CDR3 DNA sequence: TGTGCCAGCAGCCTCGGGACAGCGTATACTGAAAAACTGTTTTTT.